Listed here are 19 T cell receptor beta chains from one sample, sequenced in a study of tumor-infiltrating lymphocytes in primary liver carcinoma. Starting material for RNA and DNA co-extraction consisted of about 20-33 mg of unsorted bulk tissue. Total RNA amounting to 450 to 500 ng was the source from which TCR beta cDNA was made with a constant-region primer. ARM-PCR was slightly modified, and three nested multiplex PCR rounds with it gave rise to the TCR beta libraries. Amplification in the first two PCR rounds was performed using TRBV1-TRBV30 forward primers and a C-beta reverse primer for around 10 cycles each. Each CDR3 protein gets one entry after TCRdb re-called the multiplex PCR reads with MiXCR. This repertoire shows tens of thousands of distinct CDR3 sequences, about 71% found once; its top ten account for around two fifths. Sample: liver tumor tissue from sampling region 4. Subset given: tumor region T4, right-lateral pole. All receptors derive from a man aged 40-50 years with primary liver carcinoma and hepatitis B virus infection.

This clonotype was observed a few times. This is likely a read error, given that the CDR3 carries no conserved phenylalanine or tryptophan at its end. V and J are TRBV11-2 and TRBJ2-2, with a tentative D call TRBD2 (5 bases). Germline V lookup: CDR1 SGHAT, CDR2 FQNNGV. The CDR3 sequence is 15 residues long. The CDR3 protein is CACSFAGSNTGELFL. The CDR3 nucleotides are TGTGCCTGCAGCTTTGCGGGTTCGAACACCGGGGAGCTGTTTCTT.

This clonotype showed up many times. The rearrangement uses TRBV7-8 and TRBJ2-1, with D possibly matching TRBD2 (5 bases). The CDR3 sequence is 13 residues long. V dropped 5 bases and J dropped 10 bases, with 15 bases sitting between them. CDR1 SGHVS and CDR2 FQNEAQ come from the germline V gene. The CDR3 here is CASSLGRAGEQFF. DNA for the CDR3: TGTGCCAGCAGCCTAGGGCGGGCCGGGGAGCAGTTCTTC.

This clonotype has a single count. The junction does not match germline at one end; this may be a read error. The gene calls are TRBV4-3 and TRBJ2-1; TRBD1 agrees at 9 bases. The CDR3 contains 17 residues. The germline CDR1 and CDR2 sequences are LGHNA and YSLEER. CDR3 residues: CASSQNRSDRGYNEQSF. In nucleotides, the CDR3 is TGCGCCAGCAGCCAAAATCGCTCGGACAGGGGCTACAATGAGCAGTCCTTC.

As regards this clonotype: At one end, the junction sequence differs from germline, possibly due to a read error. The rearrangement joins TRBV11-1 to TRBJ2-5, with TRBD2 matching over 9 bases. Germline CDR1 SGHAT, CDR2 FQDESV (reference sequence). The CDR3 is made up of 16 amino acids. CDR3 amino acids: CSSSSTPPSGKETQYF. The DNA for the CDR3 is TGTTCCAGCAGCTCGACACCACCTAGCGGGAAAGAGACCCAGTACTTC.

With respect to this clonotype: The junction departs from germline at one end; a sequencing error may be responsible. The V and J genes are TRBV4-3 and TRBJ2-1, with D perhaps TRBD1 (5 bases). Per germline, CDR1 LGHNA and CDR2 YSLEER. This CDR3 comprises 16 residues. The CDR3, as DNA: TGCGCCAGCAGCCAAAATAGAGACAGCCTATACAATGGGCAGTTCTTC. As protein: CASSQNRDSLYNGQFF.

Regarding this clonotype: One end of the junction varies from germline; a read error may be responsible. This rearrangement joins TRBV11-2 to TRBJ1-2; no clear D gene. The germline CDR1 and CDR2 sequences are SGHAT and FQNNGV. CDR3 size: 15 residues. The CDR3 DNA sequence: TGTGTCAGCAGCTTAGGTGTGAGAGCCCTAGGAGGCTACACCTTC. Its protein is CVSSLGVRALGGYTF.

Of note for this clonotype: The junction shows a germline mismatch at one end, possibly a read error. For the CDR3, the DNA is TGCAGTGCTAGAGATCTAGGACTAGCGGAAGAGACCCGGTACTTC. It specifies CSARDLGLAEETRYF. The rearrangement joins TRBV20-1 to TRBJ2-5, with 10 bases identical to TRBD2. The CDR3 totals 15 residues. In germline, CDR1 is DFQATT, CDR2 SNEGSKA (reference sequence).

Details on this clonotype: Compared with germline, one end of the junction differs, possibly owing to a read error. The chain recombines TRBV5-4 with TRBJ2-6; a weak D match, TRBD1 (5 bases). The germline gives CDR1 SGHNT, CDR2 YYREEE (reference sequence). This CDR3 is 15 amino acids long. The DNA for the CDR3 is TGTGCCAGCAGACCAGACAGAACTGGGGCCAAAGTCCTGACTTTC. Its protein product is CASRPDRTGAKVLTF.

This clonotype turned up a few times. This chain uses TRBV6-5 with TRBJ1-2; D not certain. CDR1 is MNHEY and CDR2 is SVGAGI in the germline V gene. The length of the CDR3 is 17 residues. Trimming shortened V by 4 bases and J by 1 base, and 19 bases separated the two germline ends. DNA of the CDR3: TGTGCCAGCAGTTTCCAAGCGGCAGGAGGCGATAACTATGGCTACACCTTC. Translation gives CASSFQAAGGDNYGYTF.

In its sample, this clonotype was seen once. The junction shows a germline mismatch at one end, possibly a read error. V gene TRBV6-2 or TRBV6-3 combines with J gene TRBJ1-2, with D unclear. Looked up from germline, CDR1 is MNHEY and CDR2 is SVGEGT. This CDR3 is 11 amino acids long. The CDR3 nucleotides are TGTGCAAGCAATCCCGGACGGACTTACACCTTC. Amino acid sequence: CASNPGRTYTF.

With regard to this clonotype: The junction differs from germline at one of its ends, possibly a read error. The rearrangement uses TRBV5-1 and TRBJ2-3; D not certain. Gene TRBJ1-5 matches the end of the DNA better, so the J call may be wrong. The CDR3 runs 14 residues. The germline CDR1 and CDR2 sequences are SGHRS and YFSETQ. The CDR3: CTSSLGMDPDTQHF. CDR3 in DNA: TGCACCAGCAGCTTGGGTATGGATCCAGATACGCAGCATTTT.

Regarding this clonotype: At one end, the junction sequence differs from germline, possibly due to a read error. The chain uses TRBV28 and TRBJ1-2; 9 bases line up with TRBD1. This CDR3 contains 14 residues. CDR1 is MDHEN, CDR2 SYDVKM, per germline. The CDR3 protein is CDSSPGQGNYGYTF. In nucleotides, the CDR3 is TGTGACAGCAGTCCCGGACAGGGGAACTATGGCTATACCTTC.

The chain links TRBV4-3 to TRBJ2-1; D not certain. Germline lookup yields CDR1 LGHNA and CDR2 YSLEER. V was clipped by 0 bases and J by 5 bases, with 5 bases between them. The CDR3 runs to 13 residues. CDR3 sequence reads: CASSQDGDNEQFF. The CDR3 bases are TGCGCCAGCAGCCAAGATGGGGACAATGAGCAGTTCTTC.

Remarks on this clonotype: A single base separates this from a much larger clone, so it may be a read error. J is TRBJ2-1 and V is TRBV11-2; the D is unclear. In germline, CDR1 is SGHAT, CDR2 FQNNGV. The CDR3 has 11 amino acids. V lost 0 bases to trimming and J lost 12 bases, with 6 bases between them. CDR3 amino acids: CASSLDERQFF. The CDR3 bases are TGTGCCAGCAGCTTAGACGAGAGGCAGTTCTTC.

About this clonotype itself: One end of the junction varies from germline; a read error may be responsible. V is TRBV12-3 or TRBV12-4 and J is TRBJ1-1, with no clear D. The CDR3 covers 14 residues. The DNA of the CDR3 is TGTGCCAGCAGGTCGACGGGGAGGGTCACTCAAGCATTCTTT. This codes for CASRSTGRVTQAFF.

The chain recombines TRBV11-2 with TRBJ2-5; no clear D gene. V dropped 1 base and J dropped 2 bases, with 14 bases sitting between them. CDR3 length equals 16 residues. Germline V lookup: CDR1 SGHAT, CDR2 FQNNGV. The CDR3 is CASSLGDLEGQETQYF. DNA of the CDR3: TGTGCCAGCAGCTTAGGGGATTTGGAAGGGCAAGAGACCCAGTACTTC.

In regard to this clonotype: The junction shows a germline mismatch at one end, possibly a read error. This chain links TRBV6-1 with TRBJ2-7; 7 bases match TRBD1. Germline V gene data show CDR1 as MNHNS and CDR2 as SASEGT. The CDR3 runs 15 residues. This chain's CDR3 is CAISEGEGAFYEQYF. In DNA form, the CDR3 reads TGTGCCATCAGTGAAGGAGAGGGGGCTTTCTACGAGCAGTACTTC.

The chain joins TRBV11-3 to TRBJ2-2, with 8 bases matching TRBD1. V was clipped by 3 bases and J by 7 bases; unmatched bases: 7. The CDR3 extends over 15 amino acids. Looked up from germline, CDR1 is SGHNT and CDR2 is YENEEA. This CDR3 reads CASSLGQVDIGELFF. For the CDR3, the DNA is TGTGCCAGCAGCTTGGGACAGGTTGACATCGGGGAGCTGTTTTTT.

For this clonotype: Because the CDR3 is missing its conserved closing phenylalanine or tryptophan, this is likely a read error. The J gene is TRBJ2-2, the V gene TRBV6-2 or TRBV6-3, with 7 bases fitting TRBD1. V lost 6 bases, J lost 3 bases, and 4 bases stayed unmatched. The germline V gene has CDR1 MNHEY and CDR2 SVGEGT. This CDR3 comprises 14 residues. CDR3: CASSLGQHTGELFL. CDR3 bases: TGTGCCAGCAGCCTGGGACAGCACACCGGGGAGCTGTTTCTA.